The clone carrying this TCR beta chain was picked up many times. The record originates from a study of neurological immune-mediated disorders. TCRdb reprocessed the 5' RACE reads via MiXCR and lists one record per CDR3 protein. The sample carries around 30,000 distinct CDR3 sequences, 2.5% recorded once. Trimming removed 0 bases from V and 5 bases from J; junction bases left unmatched: 9. Germline loops: CDR1 SGHTA, CDR2 FQGNSA. This CDR3 has 17 amino acids. The TCR originated in a woman between 45 and 60 years old with multiple sclerosis. This chain joins TRBV7-2 and TRBJ2-1; 8 bases agree with TRBD1. Sequenced sample: PBMCs. The CDR3 here is CASSLARQGALNNEQFF. Written as DNA, the CDR3 is TGTGCCAGCAGCTTAGCGCGGCAGGGGGCTCTTAACAATGAGCAGTTCTTC.